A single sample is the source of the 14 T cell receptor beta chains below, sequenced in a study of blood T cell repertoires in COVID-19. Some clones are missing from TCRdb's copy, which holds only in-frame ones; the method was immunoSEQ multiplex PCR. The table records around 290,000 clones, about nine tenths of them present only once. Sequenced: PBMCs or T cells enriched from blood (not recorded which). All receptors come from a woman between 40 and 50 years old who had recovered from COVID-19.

The CDR3 loop is CAWSVRTRGAFF. CDR3 nucleotides: TGTGCCTGGAGTGTACGAACACGTGGAGCTTTCTTT. This rearrangement joins TRBV30 to TRBJ1-1, with D unclear. Per the germline V gene, CDR1 is GTSNPN and CDR2 is SVGIG (reference sequence). The CDR3 is 12 amino acids. V was clipped by 0 bases and J by 10 bases, with 12 bases between them.

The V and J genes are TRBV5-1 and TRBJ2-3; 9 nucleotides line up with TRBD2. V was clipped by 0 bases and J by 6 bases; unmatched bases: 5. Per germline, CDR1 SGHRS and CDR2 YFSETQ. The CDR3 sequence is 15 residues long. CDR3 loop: CASSLGLAGPDTQYF. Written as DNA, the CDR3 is TGCGCCAGCAGCTTGGGTCTAGCGGGGCCGGATACGCAGTATTTT. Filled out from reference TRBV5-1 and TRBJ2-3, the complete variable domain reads KAGVTQTPRYLIKTRGQQVTLSCSPISGHRSVSWYQQTPGQGLQFLFEYFSETQRNKGNFPGRFSGRQFSNSRSEMNVSTLELGDSALYLCASSLGLAGPDTQYFGPGTRLTVL.

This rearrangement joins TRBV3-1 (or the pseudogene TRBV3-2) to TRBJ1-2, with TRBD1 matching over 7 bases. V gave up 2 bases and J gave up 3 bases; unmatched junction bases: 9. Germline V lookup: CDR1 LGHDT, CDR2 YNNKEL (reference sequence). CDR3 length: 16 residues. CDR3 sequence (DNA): TGTGCCAGCAGCCAAATCCAGGGGGTTTGGGACTATGGCTACACCTTC. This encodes CASSQIQGVWDYGYTF.

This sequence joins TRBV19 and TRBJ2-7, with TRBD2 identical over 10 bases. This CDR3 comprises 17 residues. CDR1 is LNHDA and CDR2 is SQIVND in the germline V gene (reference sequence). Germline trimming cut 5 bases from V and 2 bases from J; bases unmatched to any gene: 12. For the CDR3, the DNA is TGTGCCAGTAGTTCTGCCAACCTAGCGGGAGTAACCTACGAGCAGTACTTC. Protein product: CASSSANLAGVTYEQYF.

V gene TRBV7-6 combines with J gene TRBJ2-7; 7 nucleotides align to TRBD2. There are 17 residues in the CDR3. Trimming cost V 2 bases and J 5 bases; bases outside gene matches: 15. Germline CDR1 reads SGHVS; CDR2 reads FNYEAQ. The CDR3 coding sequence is TGTGCCAGCAGCTTACGGTCGGGGCGGGAGTTTTGGAACGAGCAGTACTTC. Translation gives CASSLRSGREFWNEQYF.

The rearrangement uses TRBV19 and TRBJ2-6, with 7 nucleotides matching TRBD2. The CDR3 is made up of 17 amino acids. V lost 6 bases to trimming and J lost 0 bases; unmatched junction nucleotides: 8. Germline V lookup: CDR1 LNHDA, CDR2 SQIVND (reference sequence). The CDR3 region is CASRRLGGNSGANVLTF. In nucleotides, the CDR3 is TGTGCCAGTAGACGCTTGGGGGGGAACTCTGGGGCCAACGTCCTGACTTTC.

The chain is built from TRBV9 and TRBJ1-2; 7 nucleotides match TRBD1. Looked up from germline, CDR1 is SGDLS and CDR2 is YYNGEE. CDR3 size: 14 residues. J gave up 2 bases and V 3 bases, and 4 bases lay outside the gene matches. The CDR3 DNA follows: TGTGCCAGCAGCGCACAGGGGCAGAACTATGGCTACACCTTC. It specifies CASSAQGQNYGYTF.

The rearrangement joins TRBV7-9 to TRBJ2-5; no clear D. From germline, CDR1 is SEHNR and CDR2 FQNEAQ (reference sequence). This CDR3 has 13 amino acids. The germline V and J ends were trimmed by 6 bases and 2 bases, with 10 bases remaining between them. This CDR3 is CASSLNLQETQYF. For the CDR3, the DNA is TGTGCCAGCAGTCTTAATCTACAAGAGACCCAGTACTTC. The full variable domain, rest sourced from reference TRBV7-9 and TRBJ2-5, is DTGVSQNPRHKITKRGQNVTFRCDPISEHNRLYWYRQTLGQGPEFLTYFQNEAQLEKSRLLSDRFSAERPKGSFSTLEIQRTEQGDSAMYLCASSLNLQETQYFGPGTRLLVL.

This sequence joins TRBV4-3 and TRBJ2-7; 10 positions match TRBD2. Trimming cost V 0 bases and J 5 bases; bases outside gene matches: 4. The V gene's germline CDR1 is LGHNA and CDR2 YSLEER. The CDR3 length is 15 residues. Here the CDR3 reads CASSQDVAGGNEQYF. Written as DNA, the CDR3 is TGCGCCAGCAGCCAAGACGTAGCGGGAGGTAACGAGCAGTACTTC.

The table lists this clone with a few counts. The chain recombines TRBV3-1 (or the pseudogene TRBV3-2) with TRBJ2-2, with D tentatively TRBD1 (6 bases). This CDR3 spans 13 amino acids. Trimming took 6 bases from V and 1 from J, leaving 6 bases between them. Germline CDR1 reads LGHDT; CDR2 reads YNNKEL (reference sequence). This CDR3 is CASRDRNTGELFF. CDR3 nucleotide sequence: TGTGCCAGCAGGGACAGGAACACCGGGGAGCTGTTTTTT.

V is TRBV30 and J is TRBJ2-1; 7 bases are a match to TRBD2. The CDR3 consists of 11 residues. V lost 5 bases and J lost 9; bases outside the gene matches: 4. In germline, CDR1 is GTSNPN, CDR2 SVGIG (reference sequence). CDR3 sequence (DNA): TGTGCCTGGGTGACTAGCACTGAGCAGTTCTTC. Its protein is CAWVTSTEQFF.

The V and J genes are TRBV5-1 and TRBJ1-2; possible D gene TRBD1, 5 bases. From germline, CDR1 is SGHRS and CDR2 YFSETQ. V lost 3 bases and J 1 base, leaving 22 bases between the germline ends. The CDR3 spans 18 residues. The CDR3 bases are TGCGCCAGCAGCTACTACAGGTTCAGCGGGAGTGTTAACTATGGCTACACCTTC. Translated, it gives CASSYYRFSGSVNYGYTF.

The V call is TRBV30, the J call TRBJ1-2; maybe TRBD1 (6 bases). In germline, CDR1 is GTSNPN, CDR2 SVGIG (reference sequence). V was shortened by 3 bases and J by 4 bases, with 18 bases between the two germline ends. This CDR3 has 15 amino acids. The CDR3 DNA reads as TGTGCCTGGAGCGGGACACAGAGCTTGGGCTATGGCTACACCTTC. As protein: CAWSGTQSLGYGYTF.

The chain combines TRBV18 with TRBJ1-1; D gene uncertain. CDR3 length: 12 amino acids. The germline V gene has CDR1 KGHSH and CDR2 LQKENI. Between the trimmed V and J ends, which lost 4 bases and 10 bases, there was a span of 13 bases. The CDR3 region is CASSLGLLGAFF. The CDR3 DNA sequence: TGTGCCAGCTCACTGGGCCTACTTGGAGCTTTCTTT.